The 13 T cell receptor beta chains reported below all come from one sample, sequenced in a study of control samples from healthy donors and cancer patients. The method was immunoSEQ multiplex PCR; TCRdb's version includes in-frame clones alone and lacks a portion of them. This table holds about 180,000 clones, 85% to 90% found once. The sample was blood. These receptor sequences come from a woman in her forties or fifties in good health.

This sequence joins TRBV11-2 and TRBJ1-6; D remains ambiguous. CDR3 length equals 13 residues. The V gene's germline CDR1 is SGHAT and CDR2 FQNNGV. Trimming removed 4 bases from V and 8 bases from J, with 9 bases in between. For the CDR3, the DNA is TGTGCCAGCAGCTCAGAGGTGGATTCACCCCTCCACTTT. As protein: CASSSEVDSPLHF.

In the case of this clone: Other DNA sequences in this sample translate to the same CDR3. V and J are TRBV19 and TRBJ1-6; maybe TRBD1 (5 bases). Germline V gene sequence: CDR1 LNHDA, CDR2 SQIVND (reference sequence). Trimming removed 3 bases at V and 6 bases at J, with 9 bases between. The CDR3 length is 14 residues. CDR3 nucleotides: TGTGCCAGTAGTATCCTCGGGGGTAATTCACCCCTCCACTTT. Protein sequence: CASSILGGNSPLHF.

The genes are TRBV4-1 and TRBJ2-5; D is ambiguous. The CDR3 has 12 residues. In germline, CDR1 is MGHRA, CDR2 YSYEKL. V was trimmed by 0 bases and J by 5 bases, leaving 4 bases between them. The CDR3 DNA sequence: TGCGCCAGCAGCCAAGATCGGGAGACCCAGTACTTC. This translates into CASSQDRETQYF.

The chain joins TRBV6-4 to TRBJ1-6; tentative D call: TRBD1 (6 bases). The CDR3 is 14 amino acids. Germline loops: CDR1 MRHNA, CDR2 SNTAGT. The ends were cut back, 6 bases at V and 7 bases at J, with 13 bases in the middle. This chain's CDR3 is CASSQGIGNSPLHF. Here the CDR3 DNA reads TGTGCCAGCAGCCAGGGGATCGGGAATTCACCCCTCCACTTT.

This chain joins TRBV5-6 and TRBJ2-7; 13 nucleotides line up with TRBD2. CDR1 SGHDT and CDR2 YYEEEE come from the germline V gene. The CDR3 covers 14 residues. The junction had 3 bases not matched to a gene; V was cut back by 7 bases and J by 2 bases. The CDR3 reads CASRGLAGAYEQYF. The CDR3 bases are TGTGCCAGCCGCGGACTAGCGGGGGCCTACGAGCAGTACTTC.

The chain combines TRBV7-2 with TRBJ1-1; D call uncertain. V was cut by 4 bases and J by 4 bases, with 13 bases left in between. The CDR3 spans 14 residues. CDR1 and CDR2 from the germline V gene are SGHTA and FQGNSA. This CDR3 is CASSSRRVGTEAFF. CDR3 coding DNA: TGTGCCAGCAGCTCCCGACGGGTGGGCACTGAAGCTTTCTTT. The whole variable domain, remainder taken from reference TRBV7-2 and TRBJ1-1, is GAGVSQSPSNKVTEKGKDVELRCDPISGHTALYWYRQSLGQGLEFLIYFQGNSAPDKSGLPSDRFSAERTGGSVSTLTIQRTQQEDSAVYLCASSSRRVGTEAFFGQGTRLTVV.

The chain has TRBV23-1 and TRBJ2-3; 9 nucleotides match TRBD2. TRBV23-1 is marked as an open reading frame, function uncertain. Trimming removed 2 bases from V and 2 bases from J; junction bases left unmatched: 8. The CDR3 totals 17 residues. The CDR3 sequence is CASSQNGTSSHTDTQYF. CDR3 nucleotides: TGCGCCAGCAGTCAAAACGGGACTAGCAGTCACACAGATACGCAGTATTTT.

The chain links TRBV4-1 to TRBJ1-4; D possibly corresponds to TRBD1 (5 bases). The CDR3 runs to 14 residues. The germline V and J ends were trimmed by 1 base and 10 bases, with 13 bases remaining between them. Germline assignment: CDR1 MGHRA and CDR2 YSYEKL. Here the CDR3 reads CASSQVSGAGKLFF. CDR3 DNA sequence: TGCGCCAGCAGCCAAGTCTCCGGGGCCGGAAAACTGTTTTTT.

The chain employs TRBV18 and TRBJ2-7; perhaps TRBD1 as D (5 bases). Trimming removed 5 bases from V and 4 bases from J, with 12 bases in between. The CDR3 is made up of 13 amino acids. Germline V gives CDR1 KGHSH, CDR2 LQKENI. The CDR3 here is CASSSRQRYEQYF. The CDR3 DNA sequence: TGTGCCAGCTCATCCCGACAGCGTTACGAGCAGTACTTC.

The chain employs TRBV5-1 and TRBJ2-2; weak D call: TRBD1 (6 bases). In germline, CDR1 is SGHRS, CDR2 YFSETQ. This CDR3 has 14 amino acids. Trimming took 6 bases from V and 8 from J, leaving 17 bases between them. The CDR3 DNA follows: TGCGCCAGCACAAAGAGGGACACCAAGGGGGAGCTGTTTTTT. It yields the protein CASTKRDTKGELFF.

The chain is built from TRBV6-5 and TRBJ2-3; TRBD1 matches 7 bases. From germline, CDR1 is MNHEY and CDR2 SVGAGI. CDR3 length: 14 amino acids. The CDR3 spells CAGGPRRYTDTQYF. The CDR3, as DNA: TGTGCAGGGGGCCCGAGGCGTTACACAGATACGCAGTATTTT.

The DNA for the CDR3 is TGTGCCAGCAGCCAAGACAGGGGGCGCTGGGATGAAAAACTGTTTTTT. Protein sequence: CASSQDRGRWDEKLFF. The chain joins TRBV4-2 to TRBJ1-4, with 8 bases lining up with TRBD1. With 0 bases clipped from V and 6 bases from J, the junction kept 6 bases outside the gene matches. The CDR3 is 16 residues long. Germline V gene data show CDR1 as LGHNA and CDR2 as YNFKEQ.

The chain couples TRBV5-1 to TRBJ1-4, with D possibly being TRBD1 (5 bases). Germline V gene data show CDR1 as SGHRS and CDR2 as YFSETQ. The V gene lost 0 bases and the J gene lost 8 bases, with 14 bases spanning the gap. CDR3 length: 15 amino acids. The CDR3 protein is CASSLDGQGGEKLFF. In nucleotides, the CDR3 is TGCGCCAGCAGCTTGGATGGGCAGGGAGGAGAAAAACTGTTTTTT.